This T cell receptor beta chain was found in a study of T cell responses to AZD1222 COVID-19 vaccine. Regarding this clone: The antigen remains unidentified.

Produced via immunoSEQ multiplex PCR; TCRdb's table is partial and in-frame only. The table records about 140,000 clones, about 93% of them present only once. Second-dose schedules of about 4 or about 12 weeks were combined. Broader study findings: None of the repertoires were sampled until the peak T cell response had passed. Only a handful of AZD1222 recipients tested seropositive at baseline.

In germline, CDR1 is LNHDA, CDR2 SQIVND (reference sequence). The CDR3 is 13 amino acids. V dropped 4 bases and J dropped 6 bases, with 12 bases sitting between them. The sequenced sample was peripheral blood, obtained 28 days after the second AZD1222 dose. The rearrangement joins TRBV19 to TRBJ1-2; D call uncertain. This clonotype was obtained from an adult who received the AZD1222 COVID-19 vaccine. The CDR3 sequence: CASSNRLLDGYTF. In DNA, the CDR3 is TGTGCCAGTAGTAACAGACTGCTCGATGGCTACACCTTC.